The next 8 T cell receptor beta chains were all read from a single sample in a study of T cell changes during pregnancy in multiple sclerosis. Using immunoSEQ multiplex PCR, the repertoire was profiled, and TCRdb retains in-frame clones only, with some absent. The table shows some 20,000 clones, with about nine tenths occurring only once. Sequenced here: CD8+ T cells from peripheral blood mononuclear cells, sampled after pregnancy. The receptors come from a female donor in good health, enrolled as a control in a pregnancy study.

The chain joins TRBV6-6 to TRBJ1-1, with 9 positions matching TRBD1. This CDR3 is 16 amino acids long. The junction had 10 bases not matched to a gene; V was cut back by 4 bases and J by 4 bases. Germline assignment: CDR1 MNHNY and CDR2 SVGAGI (reference sequence). CDR3 bases: TGTGCCAGCAGTTCCAAGACGGGACAGGGTATCACTGAAGCTTTCTTT. Its protein product is CASSSKTGQGITEAFF.

The chain carries TRBV27 and TRBJ2-7; D perhaps matches TRBD2 (5 bases). The ends were cut back, 5 bases at V and 1 base at J, with 12 bases in the middle. CDR1 is MNHEY, CDR2 SMNVEV, per germline (reference sequence). CDR3 size: 14 residues. The CDR3 protein is CASSPGLASYEQYF. In DNA form, the CDR3 reads TGTGCCAGCAGTCCCGGACTGGCGTCCTACGAGCAGTACTTC.

The CDR3 sequence: CASSFTGYGYTF. DNA for the CDR3: TGTGCCAGCAGTTTCACTGGCTATGGCTACACCTTC. This chain joins TRBV27 and TRBJ1-2; no clear D. The CDR3 loop spans 12 amino acids. V was clipped by 3 bases and J by 4 bases, with 6 bases between them. Germline lookup yields CDR1 MNHEY and CDR2 SMNVEV (reference sequence).

This chain uses TRBV13 with TRBJ1-1, with D hard to call. Germline V gives CDR1 PRHDT, CDR2 FYEKMQ (reference sequence). V was shortened by 5 bases and J by 2 bases, with 9 bases between the two germline ends. The CDR3 contains 13 residues. The CDR3 is CASSPGINTEAFF. In nucleotides, the CDR3 is TGTGCCAGCAGCCCGGGGATAAACACTGAAGCTTTCTTT.

This rearrangement joins TRBV29-1 to TRBJ2-7; possible D gene TRBD2, 5 bases. Germline lookup yields CDR1 SQVTM and CDR2 ANQGSEA. CDR3 length: 11 residues. V lost 6 bases and J 6 bases, leaving 12 bases between the germline ends. CDR3 sequence reads: CSVTRVAEQYF. The CDR3 DNA follows: TGCAGCGTGACGAGGGTCGCCGAGCAGTACTTC.

The chain uses TRBV9 and TRBJ1-2, with TRBD1 matching 8 bases. With 0 bases clipped from V and 4 bases from J, the junction kept 5 bases outside the gene matches. CDR1 SGDLS and CDR2 YYNGEE come from the germline V gene. The CDR3 has 15 amino acids. The DNA for the CDR3 is TGTGCCAGCAGCGTAGCAGCAGGGGGCATCTATGGCTACACCTTC. It encodes CASSVAAGGIYGYTF.

The chain is built from TRBV29-1 and TRBJ1-2; D possibly corresponds to TRBD1 (6 bases). Germline-derived CDR1 and CDR2 are SQVTM and ANQGSEA. CDR3 length: 11 amino acids. V was cut by 7 bases and J by 5 bases, with 11 bases left in between. CDR3 sequence: CSARQEYGYTF. The CDR3 DNA reads as TGCAGCGCTCGACAGGAATATGGCTACACCTTC.

The V gene is TRBV7-9, the J gene TRBJ2-5; no firm D call. V gave up 5 bases and J gave up 6 bases, with 19 bases separating them. CDR1 and CDR2 from the germline V gene are SEHNR and FQNEAQ (reference sequence). The CDR3 runs 15 residues. The CDR3, as DNA: TGTGCCAGCAGCCACGCGCGGAGTAGCACCCAGACCCAGTACTTC. This codes for CASSHARSSTQTQYF. The whole variable domain, remainder taken from reference TRBV7-9 and TRBJ2-5, is DTGVSQNPRHKITKRGQNVTFRCDPISEHNRLYWYRQTLGQGPEFLTYFQNEAQLEKSRLLSDRFSAERPKGSFSTLEIQRTEQGDSAMYLCASSHARSSTQTQYFGPGTRLLVL.